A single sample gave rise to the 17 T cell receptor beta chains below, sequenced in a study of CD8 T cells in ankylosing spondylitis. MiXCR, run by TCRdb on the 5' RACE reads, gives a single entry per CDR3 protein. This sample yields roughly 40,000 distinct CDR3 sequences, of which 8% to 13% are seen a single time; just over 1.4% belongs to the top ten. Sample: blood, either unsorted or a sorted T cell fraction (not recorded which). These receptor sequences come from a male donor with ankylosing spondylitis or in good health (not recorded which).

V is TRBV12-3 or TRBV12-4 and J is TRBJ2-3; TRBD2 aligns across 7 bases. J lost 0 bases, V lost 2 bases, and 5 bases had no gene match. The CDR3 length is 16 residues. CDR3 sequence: CASSLYFSGSTDTQYF. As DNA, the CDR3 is TGTGCCAGCAGTTTATACTTTAGCGGGAGCACAGATACGCAGTATTTT.

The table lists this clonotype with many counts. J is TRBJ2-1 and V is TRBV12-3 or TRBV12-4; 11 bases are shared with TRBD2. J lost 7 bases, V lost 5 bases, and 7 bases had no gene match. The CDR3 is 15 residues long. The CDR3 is CASSPYSGGGNEQFF. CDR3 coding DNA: TGTGCCAGCAGTCCCTATAGCGGGGGGGGTAATGAGCAGTTCTTC.

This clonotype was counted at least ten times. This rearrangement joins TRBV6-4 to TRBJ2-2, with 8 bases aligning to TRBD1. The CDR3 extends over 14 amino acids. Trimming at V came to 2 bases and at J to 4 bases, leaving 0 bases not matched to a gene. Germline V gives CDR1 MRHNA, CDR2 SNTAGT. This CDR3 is CASSDGQGTGELFF. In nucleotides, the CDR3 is TGTGCCAGCAGTGACGGACAGGGCACCGGGGAGCTGTTTTTT.

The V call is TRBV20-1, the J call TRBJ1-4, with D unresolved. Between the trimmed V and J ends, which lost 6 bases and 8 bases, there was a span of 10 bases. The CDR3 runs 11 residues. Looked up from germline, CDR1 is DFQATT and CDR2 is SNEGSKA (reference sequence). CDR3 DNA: TGCAGTGCGGAAACTTGGGAAAAACTGTTTTTT. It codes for CSAETWEKLFF.

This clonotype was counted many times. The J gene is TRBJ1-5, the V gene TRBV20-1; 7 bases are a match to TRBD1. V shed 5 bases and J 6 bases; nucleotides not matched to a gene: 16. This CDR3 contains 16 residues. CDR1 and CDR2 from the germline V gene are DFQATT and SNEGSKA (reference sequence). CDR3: CSAPPKQGLVGQPQHF. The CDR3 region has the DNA TGCAGTGCTCCACCTAAACAGGGGTTGGTAGGTCAGCCCCAGCATTTT.

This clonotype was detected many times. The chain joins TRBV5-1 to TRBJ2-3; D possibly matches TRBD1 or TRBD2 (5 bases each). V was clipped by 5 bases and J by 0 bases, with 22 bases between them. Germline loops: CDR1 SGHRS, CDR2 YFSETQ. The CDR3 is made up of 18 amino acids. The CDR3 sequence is CASSIPGTPDPSTDTQYF. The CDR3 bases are TGCGCCAGCAGTATACCCGGGACCCCGGACCCCAGCACAGATACGCAGTATTTT. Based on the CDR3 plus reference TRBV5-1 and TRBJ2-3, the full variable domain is KAGVTQTPRYLIKTRGQQVTLSCSPISGHRSVSWYQQTPGQGLQFLFEYFSETQRNKGNFPGRFSGRQFSNSRSEMNVSTLELGDSALYLCASSIPGTPDPSTDTQYFGPGTRLTVL.

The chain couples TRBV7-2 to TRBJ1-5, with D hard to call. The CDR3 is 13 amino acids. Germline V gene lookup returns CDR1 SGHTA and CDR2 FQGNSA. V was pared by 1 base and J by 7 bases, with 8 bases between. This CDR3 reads CASSLETGQPQHF. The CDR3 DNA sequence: TGTGCCAGCAGCTTAGAAACGGGCCAGCCCCAGCATTTT.

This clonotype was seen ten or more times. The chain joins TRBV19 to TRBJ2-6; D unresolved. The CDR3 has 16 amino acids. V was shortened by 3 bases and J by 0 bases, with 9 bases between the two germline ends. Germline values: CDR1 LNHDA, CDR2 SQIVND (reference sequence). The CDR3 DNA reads TGTGCCAGTAGTATTTGGGGTAGCTCTGGGGCCAACGTCCTGACTTTC. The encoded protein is CASSIWGSSGANVLTF.

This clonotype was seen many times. The CDR3 bases are TGTGCCAGCAGCCTAACGGGACAGGGGCCTGAAGCTTTCTTT. This translates into CASSLTGQGPEAFF. The chain links TRBV14 to TRBJ1-1; TRBD1 agrees at 10 bases. Trimming took 4 bases from V and 6 from J; bases not matched to a gene: 5. The CDR3 is made up of 14 amino acids. The germline CDR1 and CDR2 sequences are SGHDN and FVKESK. Combining the CDR3 with reference TRBV14 and TRBJ1-1 gives the whole variable domain EAGVTQFPSHSVIEKGQTVTLRCDPISGHDNLYWYRRVMGKEIKFLLHFVKESKQDESGMPNNRFLAERTGGTYSTLKVQPAELEDSGVYFCASSLTGQGPEAFFGQGTRLTVV.

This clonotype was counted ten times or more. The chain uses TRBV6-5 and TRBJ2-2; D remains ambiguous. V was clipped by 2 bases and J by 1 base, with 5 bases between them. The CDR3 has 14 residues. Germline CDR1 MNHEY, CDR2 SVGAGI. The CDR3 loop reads CASSYGMNTGELFF. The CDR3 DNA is TGTGCCAGCAGTTACGGCATGAACACCGGGGAGCTGTTTTTT.

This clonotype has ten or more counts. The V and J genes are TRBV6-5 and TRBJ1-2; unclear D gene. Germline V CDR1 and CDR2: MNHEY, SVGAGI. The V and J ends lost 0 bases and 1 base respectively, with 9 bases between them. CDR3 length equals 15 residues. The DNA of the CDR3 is TGTGCCAGCAGTTACTCGGGTACCCGTAACTATGGCTACACCTTC. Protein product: CASSYSGTRNYGYTF.

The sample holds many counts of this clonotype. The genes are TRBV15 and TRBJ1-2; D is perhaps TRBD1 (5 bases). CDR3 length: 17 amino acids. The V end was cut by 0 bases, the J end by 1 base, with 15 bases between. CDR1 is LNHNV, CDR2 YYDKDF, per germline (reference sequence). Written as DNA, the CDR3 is TGTGCCACCAGCAGAGACGAATTGACAGTACTTAACTATGGCTACACCTTC. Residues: CATSRDELTVLNYGYTF.

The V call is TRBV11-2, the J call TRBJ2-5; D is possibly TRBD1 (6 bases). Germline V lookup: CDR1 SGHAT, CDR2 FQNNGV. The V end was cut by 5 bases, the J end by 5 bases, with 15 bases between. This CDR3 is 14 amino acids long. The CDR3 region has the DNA TGTGCCAGCAGCGCTAACAGGGCTTCGGAGACCCAGTACTTC. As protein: CASSANRASETQYF.

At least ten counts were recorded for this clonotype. CDR3 sequence: CASSPRSIPSTDTQYF. CDR3 bases: TGCGCCAGCAGCCCCCGGTCCATTCCTAGCACAGATACGCAGTATTTT. The V and J genes are TRBV5-1 and TRBJ2-3; D call uncertain. The CDR3 is 16 residues long. V lost 4 bases and J 0 bases, leaving 15 bases between the germline ends. Germline V lookup: CDR1 SGHRS, CDR2 YFSETQ.

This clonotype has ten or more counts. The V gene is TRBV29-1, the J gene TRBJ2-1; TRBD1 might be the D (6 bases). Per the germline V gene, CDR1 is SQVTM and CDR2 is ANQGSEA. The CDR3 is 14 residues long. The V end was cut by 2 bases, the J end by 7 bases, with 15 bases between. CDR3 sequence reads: CSVELGAPINEQFF. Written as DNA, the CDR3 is TGCAGCGTTGAACTGGGGGCTCCTATTAATGAGCAGTTCTTC.

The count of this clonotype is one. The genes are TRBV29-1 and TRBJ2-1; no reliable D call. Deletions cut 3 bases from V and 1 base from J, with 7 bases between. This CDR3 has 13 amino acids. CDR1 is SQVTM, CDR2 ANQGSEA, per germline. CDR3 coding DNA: TGCAGCGTTGACGAAGGGTCCTACAATGAGCAGTTCTTC. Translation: CSVDEGSYNEQFF.

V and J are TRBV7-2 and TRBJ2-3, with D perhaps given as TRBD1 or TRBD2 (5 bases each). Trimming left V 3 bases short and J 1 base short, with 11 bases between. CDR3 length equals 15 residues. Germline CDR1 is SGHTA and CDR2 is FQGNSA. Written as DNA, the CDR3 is TGTGCCAGCAGCTTTAGTGGGGGTGGCACAGATACGCAGTATTTT. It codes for CASSFSGGGTDTQYF.